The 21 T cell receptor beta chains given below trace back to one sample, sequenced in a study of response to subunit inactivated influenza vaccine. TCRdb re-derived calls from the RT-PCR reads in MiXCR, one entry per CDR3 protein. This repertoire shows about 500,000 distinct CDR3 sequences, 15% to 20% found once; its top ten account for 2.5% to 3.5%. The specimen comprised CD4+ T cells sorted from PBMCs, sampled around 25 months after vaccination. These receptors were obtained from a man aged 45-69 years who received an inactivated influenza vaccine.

The CDR3 sequence is CSARRSQGRYEQYF. The CDR3 nucleotides are TGCAGTGCTAGGCGGTCCCAGGGGAGGTACGAGCAGTACTTC. The rearrangement joins TRBV20-1 to TRBJ2-7, with D perhaps assigned TRBD1 or TRBD2 (6 bases each). V lost 3 bases and J 4 bases, leaving 16 bases between the germline ends. Germline assignment: CDR1 DFQATT and CDR2 SNEGSKA (reference sequence). CDR3 length equals 14 residues.

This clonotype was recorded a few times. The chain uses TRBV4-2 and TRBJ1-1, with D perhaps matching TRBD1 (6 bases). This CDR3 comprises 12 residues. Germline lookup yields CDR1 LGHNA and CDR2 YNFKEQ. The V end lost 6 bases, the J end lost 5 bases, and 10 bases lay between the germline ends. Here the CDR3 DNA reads TGTGCCAGCAGGAGGGGGGAAACTGAAGCTTTCTTT. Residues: CASRRGETEAFF.

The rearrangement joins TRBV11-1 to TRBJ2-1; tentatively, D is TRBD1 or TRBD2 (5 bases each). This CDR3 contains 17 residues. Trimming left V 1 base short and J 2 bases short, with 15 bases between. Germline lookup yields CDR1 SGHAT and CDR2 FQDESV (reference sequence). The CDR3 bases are TGTGCCAGCAGCTTAGGGTCTTGGGGGAAAACCTACAATGAGCAGTTCTTC. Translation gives CASSLGSWGKTYNEQFF.

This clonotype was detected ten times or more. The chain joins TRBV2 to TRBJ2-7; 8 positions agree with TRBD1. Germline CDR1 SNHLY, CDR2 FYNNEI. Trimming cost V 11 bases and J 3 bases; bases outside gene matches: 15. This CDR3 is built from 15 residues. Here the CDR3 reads CAGRTGTGWIYEQYF. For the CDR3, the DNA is TGTGCCGGAAGAACCGGGACAGGTTGGATCTACGAGCAGTACTTC.

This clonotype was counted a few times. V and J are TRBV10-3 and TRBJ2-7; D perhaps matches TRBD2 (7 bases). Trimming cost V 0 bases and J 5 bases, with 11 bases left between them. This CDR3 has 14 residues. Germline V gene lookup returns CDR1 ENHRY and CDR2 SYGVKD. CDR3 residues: CAISESTGGHEQYF. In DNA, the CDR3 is TGTGCCATCAGTGAGTCGACGGGGGGCCACGAGCAGTACTTC.

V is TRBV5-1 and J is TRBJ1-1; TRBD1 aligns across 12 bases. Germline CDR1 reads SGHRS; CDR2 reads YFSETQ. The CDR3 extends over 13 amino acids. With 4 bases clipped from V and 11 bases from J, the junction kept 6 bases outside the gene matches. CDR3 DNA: TGCGCCAGCAGCGGGGGACAGGGGGCGCGGGCTTTCTTT. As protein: CASSGGQGARAFF.

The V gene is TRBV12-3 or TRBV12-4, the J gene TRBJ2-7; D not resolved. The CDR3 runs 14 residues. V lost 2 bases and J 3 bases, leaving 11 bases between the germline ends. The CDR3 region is CASSLNGAYYEQYF. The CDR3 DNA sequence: TGTGCCAGCAGTTTAAATGGAGCGTACTACGAGCAGTACTTC.

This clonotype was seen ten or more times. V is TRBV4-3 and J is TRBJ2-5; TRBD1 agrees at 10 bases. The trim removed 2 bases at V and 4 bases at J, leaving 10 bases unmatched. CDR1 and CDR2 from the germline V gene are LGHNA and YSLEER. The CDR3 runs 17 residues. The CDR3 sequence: CASSQNFPGTGVETQYF. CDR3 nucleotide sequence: TGCGCCAGCAGCCAAAACTTTCCCGGGACAGGGGTAGAGACCCAGTACTTC.

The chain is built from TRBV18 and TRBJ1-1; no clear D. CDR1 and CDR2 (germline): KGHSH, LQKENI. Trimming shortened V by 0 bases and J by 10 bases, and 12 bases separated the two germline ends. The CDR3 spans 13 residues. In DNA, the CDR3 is TGTGCCAGCTCACCACCATCCCTACCTGGAGCTTTCTTT. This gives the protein CASSPPSLPGAFF. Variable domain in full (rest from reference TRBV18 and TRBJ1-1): NAGVMQNPRHLVRRRGQEARLRCSPMKGHSHVYWYRQLPEEGLKFMVYLQKENIIDESGMPKERFSAEFPKEGPSILRIQQVVRGDSAAYFCASSPPSLPGAFFGQGTRLTVV.

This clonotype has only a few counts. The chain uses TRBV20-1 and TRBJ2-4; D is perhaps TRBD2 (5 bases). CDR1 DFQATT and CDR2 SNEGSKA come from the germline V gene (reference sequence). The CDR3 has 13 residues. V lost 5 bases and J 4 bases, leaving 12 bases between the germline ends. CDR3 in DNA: TGCAGTGCTGAGGATCGGGGAAAAAACATTCAGTACTTC. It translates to CSAEDRGKNIQYF.

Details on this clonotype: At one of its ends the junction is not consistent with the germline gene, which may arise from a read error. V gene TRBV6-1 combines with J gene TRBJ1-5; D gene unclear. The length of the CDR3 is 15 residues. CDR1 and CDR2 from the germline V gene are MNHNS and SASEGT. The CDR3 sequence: CASSEGGRFNQPQHF. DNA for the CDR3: TGTGCCAGCAGCGAAGGTGGCCGTTTCAATCAGCCCCAGCATTTT.

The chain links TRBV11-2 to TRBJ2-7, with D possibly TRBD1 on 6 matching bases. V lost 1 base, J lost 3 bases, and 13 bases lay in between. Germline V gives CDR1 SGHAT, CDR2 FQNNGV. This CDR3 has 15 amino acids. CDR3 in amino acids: CASSLGTAFGYEQYF. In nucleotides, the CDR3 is TGTGCCAGCAGCTTAGGGACAGCCTTTGGCTACGAGCAGTACTTC.

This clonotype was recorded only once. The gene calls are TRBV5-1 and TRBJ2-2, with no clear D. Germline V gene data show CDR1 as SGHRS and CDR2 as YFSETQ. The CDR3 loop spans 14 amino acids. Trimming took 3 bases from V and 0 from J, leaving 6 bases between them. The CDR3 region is CASSSDPNTGELFF. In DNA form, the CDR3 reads TGCGCCAGCAGCTCTGACCCGAACACCGGGGAGCTGTTTTTT.

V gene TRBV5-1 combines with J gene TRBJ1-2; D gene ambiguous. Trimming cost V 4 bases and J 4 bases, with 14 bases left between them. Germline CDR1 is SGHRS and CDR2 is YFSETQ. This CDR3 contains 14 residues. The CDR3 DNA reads TGCGCCAGCAGCCCGGGTAGGACGGCCTATGGCTACACCTTC. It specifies CASSPGRTAYGYTF. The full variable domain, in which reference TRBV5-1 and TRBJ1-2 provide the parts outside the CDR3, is KAGVTQTPRYLIKTRGQQVTLSCSPISGHRSVSWYQQTPGQGLQFLFEYFSETQRNKGNFPGRFSGRQFSNSRSEMNVSTLELGDSALYLCASSPGRTAYGYTFGSGTRLTVV.

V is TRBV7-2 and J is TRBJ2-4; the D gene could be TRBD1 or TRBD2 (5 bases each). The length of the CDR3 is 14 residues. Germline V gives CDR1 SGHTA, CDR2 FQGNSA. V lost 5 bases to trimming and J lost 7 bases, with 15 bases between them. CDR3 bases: TGTGCCAGCAGCCTGGGACCTACTGGGAACATTCAGTACTTC. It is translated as CASSLGPTGNIQYF.

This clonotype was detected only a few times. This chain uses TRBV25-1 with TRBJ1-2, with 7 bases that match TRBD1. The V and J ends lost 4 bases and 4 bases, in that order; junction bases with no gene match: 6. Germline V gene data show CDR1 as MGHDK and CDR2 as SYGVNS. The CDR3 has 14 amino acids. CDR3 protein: CASSVSTGVYGYTF. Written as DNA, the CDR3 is TGTGCCAGCAGTGTATCCACAGGGGTCTATGGCTACACCTTC.

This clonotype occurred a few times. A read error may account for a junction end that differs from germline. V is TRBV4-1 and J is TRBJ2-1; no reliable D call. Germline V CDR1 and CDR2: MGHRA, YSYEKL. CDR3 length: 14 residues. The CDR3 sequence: CASSLLSSHNEQFF. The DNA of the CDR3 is TGCGCCAGCAGCCTACTTTCCTCCCACAATGAGCAGTTCTTC.

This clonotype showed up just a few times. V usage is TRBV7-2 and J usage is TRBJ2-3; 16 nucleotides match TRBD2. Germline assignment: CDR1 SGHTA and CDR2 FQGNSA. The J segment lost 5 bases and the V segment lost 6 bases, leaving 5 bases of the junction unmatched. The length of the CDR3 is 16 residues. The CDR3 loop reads CASREGLAGGIDTQYF. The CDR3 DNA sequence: TGTGCCAGCAGGGAGGGACTAGCGGGAGGGATAGATACGCAGTATTTT.

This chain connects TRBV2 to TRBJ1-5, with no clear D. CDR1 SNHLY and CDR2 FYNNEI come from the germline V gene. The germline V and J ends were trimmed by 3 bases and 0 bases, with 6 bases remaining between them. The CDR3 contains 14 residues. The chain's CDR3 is CASSDRSSNQPQHF. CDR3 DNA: TGTGCCAGCAGTGACAGGAGTAGCAATCAGCCCCAGCATTTT.

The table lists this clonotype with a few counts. The CDR3 here is CASSLNQGNYEQYF. The CDR3 DNA follows: TGTGCCAGCAGTTTAAATCAGGGGAACTACGAGCAGTACTTC. The chain couples TRBV28 to TRBJ2-7; D possibly corresponds to TRBD1 (6 bases). Germline CDR1 MDHEN, CDR2 SYDVKM. This CDR3 is 14 amino acids long. V was trimmed by 2 bases and J by 3 bases, leaving 11 bases between them.

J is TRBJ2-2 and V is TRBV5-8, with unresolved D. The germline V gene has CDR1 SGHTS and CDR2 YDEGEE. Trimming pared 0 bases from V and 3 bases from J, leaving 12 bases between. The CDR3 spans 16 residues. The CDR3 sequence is CASSLGASIDTGELFF. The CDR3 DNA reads TGTGCCAGCAGCTTGGGGGCTTCAATAGACACCGGGGAGCTGTTTTTT.